Sequencing of this T cell receptor (beta chain) was carried out in a study of T-cell reconstitution after alpha-beta-depleted transplantation in children (dated by TCRdb to the mid-2010s). Regarding the complete study: Using TCR repertoire profiling, the study followed T-cell immune reconstitution in a quantitative way in children after TCRalphabeta/CD19-depleted allogeneic hematopoietic cell transplantation.

Explained via the paper, the treatment or condition label denotes: allogeneic hematopoietic cell transplantation with graft depleted of TCRalphabeta T cells and CD19 B cells. TCRalphabeta/CD19-depleted allogeneic hematopoietic cell grafts were given to the transplant recipients, all of whom were children. Study-level results and caveats: In some patients, the high TCRbeta diversity seen at day 60 was put down to recipient T cells and intrathymic progenitors that had survived conditioning. Over the following months the frequencies of hyperexpanded clones went down, and after one year T-cell counts and TCRbeta diversity were mostly credited to newly produced T cells. The apparently early recovery of alphabetaT-cell counts about two months after transplant reportedly depended on only several hundred rapidly expanded clones that came from non-depleted graft cells.

Between the V and J ends, shortened by 1 base and 3 bases respectively, the junction contains 14 bases. According to the germline V gene, CDR1 reads SGHTA and CDR2 reads FQGTGA. Measured from the cysteine to the phenylalanine, the CDR3 is 16 residues long. Only the CDR3 DNA is retained, 48 bases long and in frame from the first base. Regarding this clonotype: Its antigen remains unidentified. Per-base qualities were not stored, and no clone one base away is much larger.

The library was prepared using PCR. The sequencer was an Illumina HiSeq 2500. TCR library preparation used molecular barcoding, with unique molecular identifiers applied to normalize quantification of the TCRbeta repertoire. The public reads were run again by TCRdb, first through fastp at Q25 and then through MiXCR, and only productive beta chains were kept. Each entry merges the rows of one CDR3 protein and shows their most common DNA and genes. The sample table lists some 300,000 distinct CDR3 sequences, 10% of them with a count of one. The top ten clonotypes cover less than 9% of the sample. This TCR derives from a boy under two years old with acute myeloid leukemia, due to receive a stem cell transplant. The V gene is TRBV7-3 and the J gene is TRBJ2-3; the D segment might be TRBD1 or TRBD2, since each matches 5 bases. Sequenced material: PBMCs, taken before TCRalphabeta/CD19-depleted stem cell transplant. DNA sequence: TGTGCCAGCAGCTTAATAGGGACCAAAGCTACAGATACGCAGTATTTT. This yields the protein CASSLIGTKATDTQYF.